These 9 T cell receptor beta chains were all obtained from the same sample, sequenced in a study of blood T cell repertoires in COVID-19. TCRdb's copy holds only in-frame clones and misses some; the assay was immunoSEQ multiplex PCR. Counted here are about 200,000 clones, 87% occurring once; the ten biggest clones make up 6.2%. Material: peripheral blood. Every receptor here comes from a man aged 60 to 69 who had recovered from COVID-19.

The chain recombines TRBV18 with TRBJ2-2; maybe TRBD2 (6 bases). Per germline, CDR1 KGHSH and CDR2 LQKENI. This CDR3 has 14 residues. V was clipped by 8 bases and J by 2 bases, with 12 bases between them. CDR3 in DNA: TGTGCCAGCCTTAGGGACTTAAACACCGGGGAGCTGTTTTTT. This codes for CASLRDLNTGELFF.

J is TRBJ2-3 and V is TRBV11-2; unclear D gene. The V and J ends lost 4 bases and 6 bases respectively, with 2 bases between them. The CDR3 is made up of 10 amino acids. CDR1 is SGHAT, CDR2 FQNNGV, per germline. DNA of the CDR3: TGTGCCAGCAGCTCGGATACGCAGTATTTT. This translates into CASSSDTQYF.

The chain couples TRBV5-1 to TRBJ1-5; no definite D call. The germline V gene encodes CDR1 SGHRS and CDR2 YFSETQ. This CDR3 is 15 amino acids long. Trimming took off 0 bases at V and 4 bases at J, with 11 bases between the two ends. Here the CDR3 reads CASSLDPSLNQPQHF. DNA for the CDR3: TGCGCCAGCAGCTTGGATCCGTCCCTTAATCAGCCCCAGCATTTT.

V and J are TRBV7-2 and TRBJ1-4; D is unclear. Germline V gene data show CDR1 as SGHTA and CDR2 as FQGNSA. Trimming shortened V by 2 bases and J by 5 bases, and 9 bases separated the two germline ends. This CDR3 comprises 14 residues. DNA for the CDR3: TGTGCCAGCAGCTTATCCACAGTGAATGAAAAACTGTTTTTT. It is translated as CASSLSTVNEKLFF.

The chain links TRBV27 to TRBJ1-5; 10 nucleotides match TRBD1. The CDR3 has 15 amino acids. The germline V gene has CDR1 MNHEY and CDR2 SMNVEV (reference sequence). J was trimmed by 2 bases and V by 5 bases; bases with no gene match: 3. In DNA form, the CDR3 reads TGTGCCAGCAGTCGACAGGGGGCTGGCAATCAGCCCCAGCATTTT. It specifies CASSRQGAGNQPQHF.

The CDR3 here is CASSLTSLETQYF. The CDR3 DNA follows: TGCGCCAGCAGCCTTACTAGCTTGGAGACCCAGTACTTC. This chain uses TRBV5-1 with TRBJ2-5; possible D gene TRBD2, 6 bases. Deletions cut 4 bases from V and 5 bases from J, with 12 bases between. The CDR3 runs 13 residues. Per the germline V gene, CDR1 is SGHRS and CDR2 is YFSETQ.

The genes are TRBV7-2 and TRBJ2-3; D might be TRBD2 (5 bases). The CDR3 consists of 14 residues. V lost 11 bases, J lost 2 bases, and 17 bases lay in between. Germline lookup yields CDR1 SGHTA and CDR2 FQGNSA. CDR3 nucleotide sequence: TGTGCCGGTAGTAGCGTCAGTTTCACAGATACGCAGTATTTT. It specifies CAGSSVSFTDTQYF.

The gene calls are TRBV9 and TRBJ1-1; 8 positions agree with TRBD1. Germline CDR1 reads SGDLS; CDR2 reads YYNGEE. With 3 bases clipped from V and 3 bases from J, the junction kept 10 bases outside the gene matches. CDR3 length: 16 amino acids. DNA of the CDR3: TGTGCCAGCAGCGCCGGACAGGGTTTGTCCGACACTGAAGCTTTCTTT. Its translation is CASSAGQGLSDTEAFF.

The DNA of the CDR3 is TGTGCCAGCAGCTCGGGGACACTAAACACTGAAGCTTTCTTT. It is translated as CASSSGTLNTEAFF. V and J are TRBV7-3 and TRBJ1-1; a possible D gene is TRBD1 (6 bases). V was trimmed by 4 bases and J by 2 bases, leaving 11 bases between them. The CDR3 is 14 amino acids. CDR1 SGHTA and CDR2 FQGTGA come from the germline V gene.